This T cell receptor (beta chain) derives from a study of T cells in Graves' hyperthyroidism and ophthalmopathy. Amplified TCR beta CDR3 regions derived from RNA transcripts. The study used the HTBI primer set for a first-round RT-PCR of the TCR CDR3. Using its own MiXCR run on the multiplex PCR reads, TCRdb lists one record per CDR3 protein. Found here are 600,000 to 850,000 distinct CDR3 sequences, 15% to 20% of them singletons; the top ten hold approximately 15%. Patients aged 18 to 65 had newly diagnosed hyperthyroidism of under 2 months' duration. This clonotype has just a few counts. Germline trimming cut 5 bases from V and 4 bases from J; bases unmatched to any gene: 2. The CDR3 is 13 amino acids. Germline V gene sequence: CDR1 DFQATT, CDR2 SNEGSKA (reference sequence).

The chain has TRBV20-1 and TRBJ2-4; 10 bases fit TRBD1. The sequencing sample was made of blood. The TCR originated in a woman aged 50 to 65 with Graves' hyperthyroidism that later progressed to Graves' ophthalmopathy. The CDR3: CSAGDRGKNIQYF. CDR3 nucleotide sequence: TGCAGTGCTGGGGACAGGGGTAAAAACATTCAGTACTTC.